This T cell receptor beta chain appears in the sequencing data of a study of cytomegalovirus exposure and HLA in healthy donors. Although they were nominally healthy when sampled, donors likely had unrecorded immune exposures. Study findings and constraints: When a later analysis was performed, an Asian-associated ancestry cluster reportedly had fewer N-insertions than the 666-donor mean. Reports showed the classifier diagnosing cytomegalovirus status with high specificity and sensitivity.

CDR1 is SGHTA and CDR2 is FQGNSA in the germline V gene. With 2 bases clipped from V and 5 bases from J, the junction kept 12 bases outside the gene matches. The CDR3 is 18 residues long. Concerning this clone itself: Its target is unknown.

Primers included in the PCR were 60 Vbeta and 13 Jbeta primers. As originally analysed: About 83 million unique TCR beta chains, roughly 11 million shared, were counted in a later analysis. Assay used: immunoSEQ multiplex PCR; TCRdb lists only in-frame clones, some missing. V and J calls and clone size are those listed in that table; D and trimming were worked out from the DNA. The sample contains approximately 160,000 clones, 77% of which appear only once. This sequence was found in a male donor in good health and CMV-seropositive. The sequencing input was PBMCs. This chain joins TRBV7-2 and TRBJ1-6, with 7 nucleotides matching TRBD1. The CDR3 loop is CASSLQPSLGGNNSPLHF. CDR3 in DNA: TGTGCCAGCAGCTTACAGCCATCCCTAGGGGGCAATAATTCACCCCTCCACTTT.